The TCR beta chain under discussion was sequenced for a study of naive and memory T cell subsets. Study conclusions and caveats: Naive repertoires, especially CD8, held a few larger clonotypes, possibly memory cells re-expressing CD45RA.

The V and J ends lost 1 base and 6 bases, in that order; junction bases with no gene match: 5. CDR1 is SGHTA, CDR2 FQGNSA, per germline. CDR3 length: 15 amino acids. Both TRBC1 and TRBC2 were covered by a beta constant-region primer of two equimolar oligonucleotides. The ligated cDNA underwent four PCR rounds using SP2 and nested alpha and beta constant-region primers. TCRdb re-called the UMI-ligation and nested PCR reads through MiXCR, storing one row per CDR3 protein. The profile shows some 150,000 distinct CDR3 sequences, 15% to 20% of them singletons. CD8 T cells were positively selected from what remained after CD4 positive selection. This clonotype occurred a few times. Its antigen is not identified.

This chain uses TRBV7-2 with TRBJ1-5, with 8 bases that match TRBD1. The TCR originated in a human donor in good health. Sample: naive CD4+ T cells from blood. The CDR3, as DNA: TGTGCCAGCAGCTTAGAGACAGGGGTGAGTCAGCCCCAGCATTTT. Amino acids: CASSLETGVSQPQHF.